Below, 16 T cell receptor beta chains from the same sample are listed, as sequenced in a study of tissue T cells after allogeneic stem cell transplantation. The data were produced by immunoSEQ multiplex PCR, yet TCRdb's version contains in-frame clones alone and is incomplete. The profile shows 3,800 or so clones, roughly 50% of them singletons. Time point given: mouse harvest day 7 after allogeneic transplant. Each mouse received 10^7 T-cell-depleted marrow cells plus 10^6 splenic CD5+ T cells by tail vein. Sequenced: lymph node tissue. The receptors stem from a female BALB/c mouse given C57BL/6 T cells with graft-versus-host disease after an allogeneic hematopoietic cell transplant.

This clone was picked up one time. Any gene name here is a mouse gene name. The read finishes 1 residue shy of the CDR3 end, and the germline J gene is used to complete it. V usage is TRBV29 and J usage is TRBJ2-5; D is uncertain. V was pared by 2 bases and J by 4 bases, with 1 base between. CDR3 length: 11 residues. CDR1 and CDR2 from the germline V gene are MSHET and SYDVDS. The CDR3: CASSLEDTQYF. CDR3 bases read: TGTGCTAGCAGTTTAGAAGACACCCAGTAC.

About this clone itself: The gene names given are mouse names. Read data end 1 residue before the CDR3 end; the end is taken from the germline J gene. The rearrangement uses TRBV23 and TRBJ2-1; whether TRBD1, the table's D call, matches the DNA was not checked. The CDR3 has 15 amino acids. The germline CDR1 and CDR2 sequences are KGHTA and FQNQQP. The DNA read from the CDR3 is TGCTCCAGCAGTCAATCTGCAGGGGTGGATGCTGAGCAGTTC. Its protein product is CSSSQSAGVDAEQF. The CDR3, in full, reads CSSSQSAGVDAEQFF.

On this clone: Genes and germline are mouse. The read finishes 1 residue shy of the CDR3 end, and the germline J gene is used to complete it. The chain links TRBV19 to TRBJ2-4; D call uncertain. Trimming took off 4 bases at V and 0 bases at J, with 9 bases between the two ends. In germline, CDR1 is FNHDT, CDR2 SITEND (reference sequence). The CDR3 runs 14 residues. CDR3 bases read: TGTGCCAGCAGTCCCGACACTAGTCAAAACACCTTGTAC. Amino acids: CASSPDTSQNTLY. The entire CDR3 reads CASSPDTSQNTLYF.

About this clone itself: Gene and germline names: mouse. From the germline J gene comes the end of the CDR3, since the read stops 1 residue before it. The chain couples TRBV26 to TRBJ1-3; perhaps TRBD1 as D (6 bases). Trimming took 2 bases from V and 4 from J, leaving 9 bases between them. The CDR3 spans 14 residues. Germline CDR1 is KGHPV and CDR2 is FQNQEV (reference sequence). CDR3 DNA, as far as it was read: TGTGCCAGCAGTCTGGGCAGGGGAGGAAATACGCTCTAT. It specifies CASSLGRGGNTLY. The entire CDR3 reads CASSLGRGGNTLYF.

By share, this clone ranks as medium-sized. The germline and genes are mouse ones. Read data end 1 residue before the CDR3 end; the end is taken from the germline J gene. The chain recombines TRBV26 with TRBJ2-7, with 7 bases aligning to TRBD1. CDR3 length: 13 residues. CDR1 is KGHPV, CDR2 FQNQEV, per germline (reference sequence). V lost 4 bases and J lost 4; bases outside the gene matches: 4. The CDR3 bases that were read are TGTGCCAGCAGTCCCGGGACAGCATATGAACAGTAC. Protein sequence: CASSPGTAYEQY. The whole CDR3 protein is CASSPGTAYEQYF.

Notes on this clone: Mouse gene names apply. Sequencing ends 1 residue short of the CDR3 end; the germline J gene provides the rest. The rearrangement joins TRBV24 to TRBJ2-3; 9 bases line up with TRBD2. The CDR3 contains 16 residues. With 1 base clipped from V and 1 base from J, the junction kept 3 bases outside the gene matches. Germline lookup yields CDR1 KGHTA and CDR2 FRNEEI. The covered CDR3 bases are TGTGCCAGCAGTCTGTGTGGGGGGGCGTGTGCAGAAACGCTGTAT. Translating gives CASSLCGGACAETLY. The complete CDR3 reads CASSLCGGACAETLYF.

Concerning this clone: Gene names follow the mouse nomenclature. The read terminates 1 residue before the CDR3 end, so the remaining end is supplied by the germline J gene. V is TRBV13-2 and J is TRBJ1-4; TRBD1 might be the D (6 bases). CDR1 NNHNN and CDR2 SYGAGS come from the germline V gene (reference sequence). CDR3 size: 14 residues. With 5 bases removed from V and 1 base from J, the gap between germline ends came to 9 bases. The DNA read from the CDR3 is TGTGCCAGCGGGGACAGAACTTCCAACGAAAGATTATTT. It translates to CASGDRTSNERLF. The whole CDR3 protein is CASGDRTSNERLFF.

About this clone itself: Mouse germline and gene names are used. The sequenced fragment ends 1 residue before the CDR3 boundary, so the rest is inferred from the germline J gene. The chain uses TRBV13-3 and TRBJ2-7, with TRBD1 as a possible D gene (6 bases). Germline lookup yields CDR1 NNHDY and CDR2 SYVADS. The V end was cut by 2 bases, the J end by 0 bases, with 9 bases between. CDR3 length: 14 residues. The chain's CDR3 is CASSEDRNSYEQYF. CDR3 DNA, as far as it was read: TGTGCCAGCAGTGAAGACAGGAACTCCTATGAACAGTAC.

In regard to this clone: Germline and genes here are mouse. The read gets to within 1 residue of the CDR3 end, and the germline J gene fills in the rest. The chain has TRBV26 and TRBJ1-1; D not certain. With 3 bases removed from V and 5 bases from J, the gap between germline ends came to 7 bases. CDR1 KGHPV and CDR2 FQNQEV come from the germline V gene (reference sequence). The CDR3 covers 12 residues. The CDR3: CASSLRGTEVFF. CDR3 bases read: TGTGCCAGCAGTCTTCGGGGTACAGAAGTCTTC.

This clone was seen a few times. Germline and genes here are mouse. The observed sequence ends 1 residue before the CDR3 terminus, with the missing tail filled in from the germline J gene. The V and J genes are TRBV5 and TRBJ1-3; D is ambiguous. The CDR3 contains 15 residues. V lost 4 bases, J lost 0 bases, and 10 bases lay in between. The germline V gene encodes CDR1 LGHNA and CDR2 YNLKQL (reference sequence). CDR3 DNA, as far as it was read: TGTGCCAGCAGCCGAAGGACGGGTTCTGGAAATACGCTCTAT. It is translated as CASSRRTGSGNTLY. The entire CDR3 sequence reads CASSRRTGSGNTLYF.

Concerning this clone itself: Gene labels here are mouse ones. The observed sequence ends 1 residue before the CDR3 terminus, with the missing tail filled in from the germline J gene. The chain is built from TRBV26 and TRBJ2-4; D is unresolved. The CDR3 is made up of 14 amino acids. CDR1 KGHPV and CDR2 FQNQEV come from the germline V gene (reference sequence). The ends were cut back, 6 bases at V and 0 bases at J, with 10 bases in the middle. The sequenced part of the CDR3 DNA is TGTGCCAGCAGCCTCCGGTCTAGTCAAAACACCTTGTAC. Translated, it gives CASSLRSSQNTLY. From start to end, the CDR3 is CASSLRSSQNTLYF.

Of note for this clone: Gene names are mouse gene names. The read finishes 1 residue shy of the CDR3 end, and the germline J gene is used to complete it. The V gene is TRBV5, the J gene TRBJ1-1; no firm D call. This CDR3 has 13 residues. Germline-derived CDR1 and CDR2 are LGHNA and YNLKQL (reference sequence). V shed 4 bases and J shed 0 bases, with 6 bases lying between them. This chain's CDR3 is CASSLWQNTEVFF. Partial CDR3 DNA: TGTGCCAGCAGCCTCTGGCAGAACACAGAAGTCTTC.

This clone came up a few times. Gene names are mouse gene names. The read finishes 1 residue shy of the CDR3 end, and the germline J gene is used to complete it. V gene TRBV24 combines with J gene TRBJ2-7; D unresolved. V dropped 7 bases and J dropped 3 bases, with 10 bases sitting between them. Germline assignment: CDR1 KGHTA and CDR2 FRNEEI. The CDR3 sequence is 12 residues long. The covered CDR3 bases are TGTGCCAGCAAGAGACAAAACTATGAACAGTAC. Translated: CASKRQNYEQY. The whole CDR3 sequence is CASKRQNYEQYF.

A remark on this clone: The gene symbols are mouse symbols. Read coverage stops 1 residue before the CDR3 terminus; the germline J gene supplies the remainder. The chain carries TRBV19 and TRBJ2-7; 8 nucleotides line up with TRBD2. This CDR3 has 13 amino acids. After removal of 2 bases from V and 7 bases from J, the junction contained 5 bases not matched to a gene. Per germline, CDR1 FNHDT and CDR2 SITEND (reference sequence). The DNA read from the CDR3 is TGTGCCAGCAGTATTCGGACTGGGAAGGAACAGTAC. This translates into CASSIRTGKEQY. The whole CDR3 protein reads CASSIRTGKEQYF.

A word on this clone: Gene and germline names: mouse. The part of the CDR3 DNA that was read is TGTGCAAGCAGCTCGACAGGGGGCGCCTATAATTCGCCCCTCTAC. Protein sequence: CASSSTGGAYNSPLY. The CDR3 as a whole reads CASSSTGGAYNSPLYF. The rearrangement links TRBV16 to TRBJ1-6; TRBD1 matches at 10 bases. The CDR3 is cut off 1 residue early in the read; its end comes from the germline J gene. TRBJ1-6 is reported as an ORF; its role is uncertain. The CDR3 spans 16 residues. Per the germline V gene, CDR1 is SGHSA and CDR2 is FRNQAP. The trim removed 4 bases at V and 2 bases at J, leaving 2 bases unmatched.

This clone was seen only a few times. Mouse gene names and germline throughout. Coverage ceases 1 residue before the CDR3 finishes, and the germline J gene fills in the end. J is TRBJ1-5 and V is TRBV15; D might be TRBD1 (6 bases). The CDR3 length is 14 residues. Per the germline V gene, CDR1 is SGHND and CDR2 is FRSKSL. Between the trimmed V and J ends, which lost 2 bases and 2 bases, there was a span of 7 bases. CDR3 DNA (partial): TGTGCCAGCAGTTTACCAGGGGACAACCAGGCTCCGCTT. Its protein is CASSLPGDNQAPL. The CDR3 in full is CASSLPGDNQAPLF.